The 6 T cell receptor beta chains presented below share a single source sample, sequenced in a study of blood T cell repertoires in COVID-19 (dated by TCRdb to the early 2020s). The library relied on the immunoSEQ multiplex PCR assay. TCRdb mirrors the immuneACCESS table, restricted to in-frame sequences. Some clones are absent from its copies; in checked studies, under half trace to an unresolved V gene, and the reason for the others is unknown. The sample profile shows about 670,000 clones; 90% of them were found once. The ten top clones hold 0.2% to 0.3% of the sample. The specimen sequenced was peripheral blood. These receptor sequences come from a woman aged 18-30 years with acute or convalescent COVID-19.

The gene calls are TRBV14 and TRBJ2-1; tentatively, D is TRBD2 (5 bases). Per germline, CDR1 SGHDN and CDR2 FVKESK. The CDR3 consists of 14 residues. The ends were cut back, 6 bases at V and 4 bases at J, with 13 bases in the middle. The DNA for the CDR3 is TGTGCCAGCAGAAGAGGGCCCCTTTACAATGAGCAGTTCTTC. Its protein is CASRRGPLYNEQFF.

This chain connects TRBV5-1 to TRBJ1-1, with no clear D. The CDR3 contains 15 residues. V was shortened by 3 bases and J by 2 bases, with 14 bases between the two germline ends. Per the germline V gene, CDR1 is SGHRS and CDR2 is YFSETQ. The CDR3 reads CASSWEPGVNTEAFF. The CDR3 region has the DNA TGCGCCAGCAGCTGGGAGCCCGGGGTTAACACTGAAGCTTTCTTT.

V usage is TRBV14 and J usage is TRBJ1-2; possibly TRBD1 for D (6 bases). The CDR3 consists of 16 residues. Per the germline V gene, CDR1 is SGHDN and CDR2 is FVKESK. V lost 4 bases, J lost 2 bases, and 17 bases lay in between. CDR3 region: CASSPPGGPINYGYTF. CDR3 DNA: TGTGCCAGCAGCCCCCCGGGGGGCCCAATCAACTATGGCTACACCTTC.

The DNA for the CDR3 is TGTGCCTGGAGTGTATCCAGAAAGGCTTTCTTT. Its protein is CAWSVSRKAFF. The rearrangement joins TRBV30 to TRBJ1-1, with D hard to call. This CDR3 is built from 11 residues. Deletions cut 0 bases from V and 11 bases from J, with 10 bases between. CDR1 and CDR2 (germline): GTSNPN, SVGIG (reference sequence).

This rearrangement joins TRBV5-6 to TRBJ2-3, with D perhaps TRBD1 (5 bases). The CDR3 covers 14 residues. Germline values: CDR1 SGHDT, CDR2 YYEEEE. V shed 0 bases and J shed 2 bases, with 7 bases lying between them. The CDR3 spells CASSLGTLTDTQYF. The CDR3, as DNA: TGTGCCAGCAGCTTGGGGACACTCACAGATACGCAGTATTTT. Combining the CDR3 with reference TRBV5-6 and TRBJ2-3 gives the whole variable domain DAGVTQSPTHLIKTRGQQVTLRCSPKSGHDTVSWYQQALGQGPQFIFQYYEEEERQRGNFPDRFSGHQFPNYSSELNVNALLLGDSALYLCASSLGTLTDTQYFGPGTRLTVL.

Of note for this clone: This CDR3 is also generated by other DNA sequences in the sample. This chain links TRBV5-1 with TRBJ2-7, with D tentatively TRBD2 (5 bases). There are 11 residues in the CDR3. Germline V gives CDR1 SGHRS, CDR2 YFSETQ. Trimming removed 5 bases at V and 4 bases at J, with 7 bases between. The CDR3 bases are TGCGCCAGCAGTCCGGGGTACGAGCAGTACTTC. Its protein product is CASSPGYEQYF.